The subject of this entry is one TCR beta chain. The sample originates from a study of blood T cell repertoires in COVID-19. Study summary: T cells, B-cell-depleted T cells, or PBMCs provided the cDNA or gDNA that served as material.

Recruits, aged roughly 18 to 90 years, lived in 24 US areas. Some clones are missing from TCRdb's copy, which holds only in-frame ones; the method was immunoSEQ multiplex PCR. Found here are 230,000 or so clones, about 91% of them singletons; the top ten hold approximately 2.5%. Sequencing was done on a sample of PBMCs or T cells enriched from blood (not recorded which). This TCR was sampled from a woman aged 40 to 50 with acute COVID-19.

DNA of the CDR3: TGCGCCAGCAGCTTACAGGGATCCGGGAACGAGCAGTACTTC. It encodes CASSLQGSGNEQYF. This chain connects TRBV5-1 to TRBJ2-7; maybe TRBD1 (6 bases). Trimming took off 2 bases at V and 5 bases at J, with 14 bases between the two ends. Per germline, CDR1 SGHRS and CDR2 YFSETQ. The length of the CDR3 is 14 residues. The full variable domain, completed using reference TRBV5-1 and TRBJ2-7, is KAGVTQTPRYLIKTRGQQVTLSCSPISGHRSVSWYQQTPGQGLQFLFEYFSETQRNKGNFPGRFSGRQFSNSRSEMNVSTLELGDSALYLCASSLQGSGNEQYFGPGTRLTVT.